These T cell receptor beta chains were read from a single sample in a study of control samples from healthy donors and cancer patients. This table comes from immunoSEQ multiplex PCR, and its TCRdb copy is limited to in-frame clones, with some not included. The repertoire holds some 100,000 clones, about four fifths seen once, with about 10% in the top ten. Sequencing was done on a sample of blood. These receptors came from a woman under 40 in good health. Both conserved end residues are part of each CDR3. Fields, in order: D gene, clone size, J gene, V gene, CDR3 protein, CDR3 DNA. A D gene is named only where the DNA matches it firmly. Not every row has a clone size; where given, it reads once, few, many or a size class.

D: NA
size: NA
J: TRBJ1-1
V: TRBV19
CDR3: CASSGRNLLNTEAFF
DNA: TGTGCCAGTAGTGGGCGGAACCTTTTGAACACTGAAGCTTTCTTT

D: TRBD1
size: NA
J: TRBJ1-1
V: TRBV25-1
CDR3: CASSLTGSAMNTEAFF
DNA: TGTGCCAGCAGCTTGACAGGGTCAGCTATGAACACTGAAGCTTTCTTT

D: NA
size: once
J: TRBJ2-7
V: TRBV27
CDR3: CASSLSQGGYEQYF
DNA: TGTGCCAGCAGTTTATCGCAGGGGGGGTACGAGCAGTACTTC

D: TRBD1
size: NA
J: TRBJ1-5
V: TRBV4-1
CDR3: CASSLWTGESQPQHF
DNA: TGCGCCAGCAGCCTCTGGACAGGGGAGAGTCAGCCCCAGCATTTT

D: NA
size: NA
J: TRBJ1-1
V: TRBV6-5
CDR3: CASSLGGNTEAFF
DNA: TGTGCCAGCAGCCTAGGGGGGAACACTGAAGCTTTCTTT

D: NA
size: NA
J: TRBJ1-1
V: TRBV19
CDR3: CASSVPGRRPPEAFF
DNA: TGTGCCAGTAGTGTTCCGGGCAGGAGGCCCCCTGAAGCTTTCTTT

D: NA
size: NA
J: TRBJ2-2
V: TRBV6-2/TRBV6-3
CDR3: CASSYRDTGELFF
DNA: TGTGCCAGCAGTTACAGGGACACCGGGGAGCTGTTTTTT

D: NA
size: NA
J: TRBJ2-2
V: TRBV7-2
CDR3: CASSLNTGELFF
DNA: TGTGCCAGCAGTTTGAACACCGGGGAGCTGTTTTTT

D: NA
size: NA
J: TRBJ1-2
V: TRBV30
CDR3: CAGEGDYGYTF
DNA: TGTGCCGGTGAGGGAGACTACGGCTACACCTTC

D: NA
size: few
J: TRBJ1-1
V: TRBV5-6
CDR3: CASSIPKTPNTEAFF
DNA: TGTGCCAGCAGCATTCCAAAGACACCGAACACTGAAGCTTTCTTT

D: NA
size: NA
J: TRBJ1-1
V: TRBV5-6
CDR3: CASSLAYGGRGTEAFF
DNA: TGTGCCAGCAGCTTGGCCTACGGGGGAAGGGGCACTGAAGCTTTCTTT

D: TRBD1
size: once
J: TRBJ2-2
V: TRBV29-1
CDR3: CSVSYRQGNTGELFF
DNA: TGCAGCGTCAGCTATAGACAGGGGAACACCGGGGAGCTGTTTTTT

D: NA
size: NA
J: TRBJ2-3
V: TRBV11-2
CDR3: CASSLDGRGGADTQYF
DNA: TGTGCCAGCAGCTTAGATGGGCGGGGCGGCGCAGATACGCAGTATTTT

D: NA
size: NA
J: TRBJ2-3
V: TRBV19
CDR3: CASSIVQRSYGTDTQYF
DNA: TGTGCCAGTAGTATAGTACAGCGGTCGTATGGCACAGATACGCAGTATTTT

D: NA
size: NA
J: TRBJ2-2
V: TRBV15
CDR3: CATSRDKQGRAGELFF
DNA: TGTGCCACCAGCAGAGATAAGCAGGGGAGGGCGGGGGAGCTGTTTTTT

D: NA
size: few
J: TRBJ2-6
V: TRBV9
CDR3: CASASGTGSGANVLTF
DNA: TGTGCCAGCGCCTCCGGGACTGGCTCTGGGGCCAACGTCCTGACTTTC

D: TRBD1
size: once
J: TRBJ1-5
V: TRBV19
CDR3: CASSIEDQTGRQPQHF
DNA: TGTGCCAGTAGCATAGAGGATCAGACAGGGCGCCAGCCCCAGCATTTT

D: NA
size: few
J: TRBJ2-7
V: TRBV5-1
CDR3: CASSLTLGAGYEQYF
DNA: TGCGCCAGCAGCTTAACCCTAGGAGCAGGTTACGAGCAGTACTTC

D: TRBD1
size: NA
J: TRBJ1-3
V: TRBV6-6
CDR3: CASSYLQGAGNTIYF
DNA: TGTGCCAGCAGTTACCTACAGGGGGCCGGAAACACCATATATTTT

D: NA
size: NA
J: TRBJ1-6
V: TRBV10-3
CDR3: CAITLDRYNSPLHF
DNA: TGTGCCATCACCTTAGACCGGTATAATTCACCCCTCCACTTT

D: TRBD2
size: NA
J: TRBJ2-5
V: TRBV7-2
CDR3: CASSLGPTGGGDSRETQYF
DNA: TGTGCCAGCAGCTTAGGTCCGACGGGCGGGGGGGACTCTCGAGAGACCCAGTACTTC

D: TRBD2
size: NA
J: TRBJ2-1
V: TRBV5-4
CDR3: CASSGTSGGLYEQFF
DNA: TGTGCCAGCAGCGGTACTAGCGGGGGGTTGTATGAGCAGTTCTTC